The 24 T cell receptor beta chains in this list originate from one sample, sequenced in a study of technical replicates of blood from a few donors. Only in-frame clones appear in the TCRdb table, and some are missing; sequencing was by immunoSEQ multiplex PCR. The data contain 100,000 or so clones, roughly 96% of them singletons. What was sequenced was T cells isolated from PBMCs. Receptors were obtained from a human donor in good health.

This chain connects TRBV6-5 to TRBJ1-5, with no clear D. Germline loops: CDR1 MNHEY, CDR2 SVGAGI. V was clipped by 2 bases and J by 3 bases, with 8 bases between them. The length of the CDR3 is 14 residues. The CDR3 bases are TGTGCCAGCAGTTACGCGGCAACCAATCAGCCCCAGCATTTT. Encoded protein: CASSYAATNQPQHF.

The chain links TRBV27 to TRBJ2-5; possibly TRBD2 for D (5 bases). The CDR3 runs 12 residues. Trimming took off 6 bases at V and 3 bases at J, with 8 bases between the two ends. Per germline, CDR1 MNHEY and CDR2 SMNVEV (reference sequence). DNA of the CDR3: TGTGCCAGCAGCCACGGGAAAGAGACCCAGTACTTC. This encodes CASSHGKETQYF.

The chain uses TRBV5-1 and TRBJ2-1; D is possibly TRBD2 (6 bases). Per germline, CDR1 SGHRS and CDR2 YFSETQ. The CDR3 loop spans 15 amino acids. Trimming removed 0 bases from V and 10 bases from J, with 17 bases in between. CDR3 region: CASSLEASGLGEQFF. The CDR3 region has the DNA TGCGCCAGCAGCTTGGAGGCCAGCGGGTTGGGGGAGCAGTTCTTC.

This clone came up once. This chain uses TRBV29-1 with TRBJ2-7; D call uncertain. From germline, CDR1 is SQVTM and CDR2 ANQGSEA. V lost 4 bases and J 1 base, leaving 11 bases between the germline ends. This CDR3 is built from 13 residues. CDR3 sequence reads: CSVAYSSSYEQYF. CDR3 coding DNA: TGCAGCGTTGCTTACAGCAGTTCCTACGAGCAGTACTTC.

The chain uses TRBV6-1 and TRBJ2-7; the match to TRBD2 covers 9 bases. The CDR3 has 15 amino acids. From germline, CDR1 is MNHNS and CDR2 SASEGT. The V and J ends lost 3 bases and 3 bases, in that order; junction bases with no gene match: 6. This chain's CDR3 is CASSDRSGRIYEQYF. The CDR3 DNA follows: TGTGCCAGCAGTGATCGCAGCGGGAGGATCTACGAGCAGTACTTC.

The rearrangement links TRBV7-2 to TRBJ2-3; 13 bases agree with TRBD2. The CDR3 spans 14 residues. Germline V CDR1 and CDR2: SGHTA, FQGNSA. Trimming removed 5 bases from V and 7 bases from J; junction bases left unmatched: 3. This CDR3 is CASSPLAGGNTQYF. DNA for the CDR3: TGTGCCAGCAGCCCACTAGCGGGAGGGAATACGCAGTATTTT.

This clone was counted a single time. This chain uses TRBV7-2 with TRBJ2-3; TRBD2 matches at 14 bases. Germline CDR1 reads SGHTA; CDR2 reads FQGNSA. The trim removed 5 bases at V and 2 bases at J, leaving 12 bases unmatched. CDR3 size: 19 residues. CDR3 in amino acids: CASSARLAGGPHSTDTQYF. CDR3 sequence (DNA): TGTGCCAGCAGCGCCCGACTAGCGGGAGGGCCACACTCCACAGATACGCAGTATTTT.

The chain uses TRBV29-1 and TRBJ2-3; 8 bases fit TRBD1. The CDR3 is made up of 13 amino acids. Losses at the gene ends were 4 bases for V and 4 bases for J; bases not matched to a gene: 4. Germline CDR1 and CDR2: SQVTM and ANQGSEA. Written as DNA, the CDR3 is TGCAGCGTTGGGACAGGGAGCTCAGATACGCAGTATTTT. Translating it yields CSVGTGSSDTQYF.

The genes are TRBV18 and TRBJ1-5; D is ambiguous. The CDR3 is made up of 14 amino acids. Germline V CDR1 and CDR2: KGHSH, LQKENI. The ends were cut back, 3 bases at V and 0 bases at J, with 6 bases in the middle. The CDR3 loop reads CASSPSNSNQPQHF. The CDR3 DNA is TGTGCCAGCTCACCTTCCAATAGCAATCAGCCCCAGCATTTT.

The chain joins TRBV7-9 to TRBJ1-2; TRBD1 aligns across 7 bases. With 4 bases clipped from V and 0 bases from J, the junction kept 2 bases outside the gene matches. The CDR3 has 14 residues. CDR1 is SEHNR and CDR2 is FQNEAQ in the germline V gene (reference sequence). This CDR3 is CASSSGQANYGYTF. The CDR3 nucleotides read TGTGCCAGCAGCTCTGGACAGGCTAACTATGGCTACACCTTC. The entire variable domain, with the rest obtained from reference TRBV7-9 and TRBJ1-2, is as follows: DTGVSQNPRHKITKRGQNVTFRCDPISEHNRLYWYRQTLGQGPEFLTYFQNEAQLEKSRLLSDRFSAERPKGSFSTLEIQRTEQGDSAMYLCASSSGQANYGYTFGSGTRLTVV.

The V and J genes are TRBV2 and TRBJ1-5; the match to TRBD1 covers 10 bases. Germline V gene data show CDR1 as SNHLY and CDR2 as FYNNEI. The V and J ends lost 4 bases and 4 bases, in that order; junction bases with no gene match: 7. This CDR3 contains 16 residues. CDR3 in DNA: TGTGCCAGCAGTGCCCCGACAGGGGGCCCGAATCAGCCCCAGCATTTT. This translates into CASSAPTGGPNQPQHF.

The chain carries TRBV18 and TRBJ2-7; D perhaps matches TRBD2 (6 bases). CDR3 size: 13 residues. Germline V lookup: CDR1 KGHSH, CDR2 LQKENI. V was cut by 3 bases and J by 2 bases, with 8 bases left in between. CDR3 sequence (DNA): TGTGCCAGCTCACCGGAGGGCACCTACGAGCAGTACTTC. This sequence encodes CASSPEGTYEQYF.

The chain links TRBV30 to TRBJ1-5; no reliable D call. Germline assignment: CDR1 GTSNPN and CDR2 SVGIG (reference sequence). Trimming left V 3 bases short and J 4 bases short, with 16 bases between. CDR3 size: 15 residues. In DNA, the CDR3 is TGTGCCTGGAGCCAGGATCGGGGTAGGAATCAGCCCCAGCATTTT. It encodes CAWSQDRGRNQPQHF.

The J gene is TRBJ2-5, the V gene TRBV5-1, with 9 nucleotides matching TRBD1. The CDR3 is 15 residues long. Germline CDR1 reads SGHRS; CDR2 reads YFSETQ. V lost 7 bases and J lost 4; bases outside the gene matches: 11. The CDR3 loop is CASAHGTGKGETQYF. CDR3 nucleotides: TGCGCCAGCGCCCATGGGACAGGGAAAGGAGAGACCCAGTACTTC. Supplemented by reference TRBV5-1 and TRBJ2-5, the full variable domain reads KAGVTQTPRYLIKTRGQQVTLSCSPISGHRSVSWYQQTPGQGLQFLFEYFSETQRNKGNFPGRFSGRQFSNSRSEMNVSTLELGDSALYLCASAHGTGKGETQYFGPGTRLLVL.

V usage is TRBV4-1 and J usage is TRBJ1-3; D is perhaps TRBD1 (6 bases). Trimming removed 2 bases from V and 4 bases from J, with 30 bases in between. From germline, CDR1 is MGHRA and CDR2 YSYEKL. The CDR3 loop spans 21 amino acids. CDR3 residues: CASSQFTIHRDRWSVGNTIYF. CDR3 coding DNA: TGCGCCAGCAGCCAATTTACGATTCACAGGGATAGATGGTCGGTGGGAAACACCATATATTTT.

The rearrangement joins TRBV13 to TRBJ1-2, with 7 bases matching TRBD1. The V gene end was trimmed by 4 bases and the J gene end by 1 base; junction bases not matched to a gene: 3. The CDR3 totals 14 residues. Germline V CDR1 and CDR2: PRHDT, FYEKMQ (reference sequence). For the CDR3, the DNA is TGTGCCAGCAGCTCGACAGGGTATAACTATGGCTACACCTTC. It translates to CASSSTGYNYGYTF.

The chain couples TRBV27 to TRBJ2-7; 10 bases align to TRBD1. The germline CDR1 and CDR2 sequences are MNHEY and SMNVEV (reference sequence). The length of the CDR3 is 16 residues. Losses at the gene ends were 0 bases for V and 3 bases for J; bases not matched to a gene: 5. The CDR3 sequence is CASSLSPGTGDYEQYF. Written as DNA, the CDR3 is TGTGCCAGCAGTTTATCGCCCGGGACAGGGGACTACGAGCAGTACTTC.

V usage is TRBV7-9 and J usage is TRBJ2-3; 8 bases are a match to TRBD2. Germline CDR1 SEHNR, CDR2 FQNEAQ (reference sequence). The CDR3 is made up of 17 amino acids. With 5 bases clipped from V and 4 bases from J, the junction kept 14 bases outside the gene matches. The CDR3 loop reads CASSPYSLAVGPDTQYF. The CDR3 nucleotides read TGTGCCAGCAGCCCATATTCACTAGCGGTTGGCCCAGATACGCAGTATTTT.

The rearrangement links TRBV27 to TRBJ2-7; D call uncertain. Trimming stripped 8 bases from V and 3 bases from J, with 20 bases between. The CDR3 spans 15 residues. Germline V gene data show CDR1 as MNHEY and CDR2 as SMNVEV (reference sequence). The CDR3 coding sequence is TGTGCCAGCTCCCCTGGCACCCGCCCAGTCTACGAGCAGTACTTC. It specifies CASSPGTRPVYEQYF.

The V and J genes are TRBV10-3 and TRBJ2-6; a weak D match, TRBD1 (6 bases). V lost 7 bases, J lost 2 bases, and 15 bases lay in between. CDR1 and CDR2 (germline): ENHRY, SYGVKD. This CDR3 is 16 amino acids long. CDR3 sequence: CAINSWQGTGANVLTF. In DNA, the CDR3 is TGTGCCATCAACAGTTGGCAGGGGACTGGGGCCAACGTCCTGACTTTC.

This rearrangement joins TRBV7-2 to TRBJ2-3; tentatively, D is TRBD2 (5 bases). V dropped 6 bases and J dropped 0 bases, with 19 bases sitting between them. CDR1 and CDR2 (germline): SGHTA, FQGNSA. The CDR3 sequence is 17 residues long. The CDR3 loop reads CASSSTWTEASTDTQYF. The DNA of the CDR3 is TGTGCCAGCAGTTCCACCTGGACTGAGGCTAGCACAGATACGCAGTATTTT.

This rearrangement joins TRBV6-5 to TRBJ2-7, with 10 bases aligning to TRBD2. Germline CDR1 is MNHEY and CDR2 is SVGAGI. Losses at the gene ends were 8 bases for V and 3 bases for J; bases not matched to a gene: 7. The CDR3 is made up of 14 amino acids. The chain's CDR3 is CASGHTSGVYEQYF. CDR3 bases: TGTGCCAGCGGACATACTAGCGGGGTCTACGAGCAGTACTTC.

Only one count was recorded for this clone. The V call is TRBV27, the J call TRBJ2-3, with TRBD2 identical over 14 bases. V lost 6 bases and J lost 7; bases outside the gene matches: 6. Per the germline V gene, CDR1 is MNHEY and CDR2 is SMNVEV (reference sequence). The CDR3 covers 15 residues. CDR3 protein: CASSHGTSGSNTQYF. CDR3 bases: TGTGCCAGCAGCCATGGGACTAGCGGGAGTAATACGCAGTATTTT.

The chain uses TRBV28 and TRBJ2-7; D call uncertain. Trimming pared 5 bases from V and 2 bases from J, leaving 16 bases between. This CDR3 region has 15 residues. Germline V gene sequence: CDR1 MDHEN, CDR2 SYDVKM. Here the CDR3 reads CASSAPGLTAYEQYF. The CDR3 DNA sequence: TGTGCCAGCAGTGCACCAGGTCTTACGGCCTACGAGCAGTACTTC.